The source of this TCR beta chain is a study of beta chain features in type 1 diabetes. Study-wide points: Shortening that was moderate but significant affected the TCRB CDR3s of Type 1 diabetes patients in all four CD4+ subsets.

cDNA synthesis used the whole RNA isolate, giving expressed TCRB sequences. The method was immunoSEQ multiplex PCR; TCRdb's version includes in-frame clones alone and lacks a portion of them. The table records roughly 180,000 clones, less than 9.5% of them present only once. Notes on this clone: Its specificity is not known.

CDR1 MDHEN and CDR2 SYDVKM come from the germline V gene. The CDR3 extends over 12 amino acids. Trimming cost V 7 bases and J 6 bases, with 10 bases left between them. The chain joins TRBV28 to TRBJ1-5, with D maybe TRBD1 (6 bases). The receptor was isolated from a woman aged 40 to 55 with type 1 diabetes. The sample consisted of central memory CD4+ T cells from blood. CDR3 sequence reads: CASTMGAQPQHF. The DNA for the CDR3 is TGTGCCAGCACCATGGGGGCTCAGCCCCAGCATTTT. The whole variable domain, filled in from reference TRBV28 and TRBJ1-5, reads DVKVTQSSRYLVKRTGEKVFLECVQDMDHENMFWYRQDPGLGLRLIYFSYDVKMKEKGDIPEGYSVSREKKERFSLILESASTNQTSMYLCASTMGAQPQHFGDGTRLSIL.